This is a list of T cell receptor beta chains from one sample in a study of beta chain features in type 1 diabetes. Data came from immunoSEQ multiplex PCR; TCRdb stores just in-frame clones and leaves some out. The data show under 550,000 clones, about an eighth seen once. The sample comprised naive CD4+ T cells from blood. The source of these receptors is a woman aged 18-29 years in good health. Each CDR3 is given with its conserved first and last residue. The order of the fields is D gene, V gene, clone size, J gene, CDR3 DNA, CDR3 protein. The D gene is left open where the match is weak. The size of a clone is reported for some rows only, either as once, few or many, or as a class for expanded clones.

>-|TRBV30|-|TRBJ2-5
TGTGCCTGGATGGGGTGGCGGTCCGAGACCCAGTACTTC
CAWMGWRSETQYF
>-|TRBV4-3|few|TRBJ1-4
TGCGCCAGCAGCCGGAAACAGGGTGCAACTAATGAAAAACTGTTTTTT
CASSRKQGATNEKLFF
>-|TRBV7-2|few|TRBJ1-1
TGTGCCAGCAGCCCGGGTGGCACTGAAGCTTTCTTT
CASSPGGTEAFF
>TRBD2|TRBV5-4|-|TRBJ2-7
TGTGCCATCTCCGGCGGGGGGACAACCTACGAGCAGTACTTC
CAISGGGTTYEQYF
>TRBD1|TRBV19|-|TRBJ1-5
TGTGCCAGTAGTTCACAGGGGACGGAACAGCCCCAGCATTTT
CASSSQGTEQPQHF
>TRBD1|TRBV2|few|TRBJ2-1
TGTGCCAGCAGTACCGGGACAGACTCCTACAATGAGCAGTTCTTC
CASSTGTDSYNEQFF
>TRBD2|TRBV4-1|few|TRBJ2-1
TGCGCCAGCAGCCAAAATAAGCGGGAGATCTACAATGAGCAGTTCTTC
CASSQNKREIYNEQFF
>-|TRBV7-9|few|TRBJ2-5
TGTGCCAGCAGCTTACGAGTTTTTGAGACCCAGTACTTC
CASSLRVFETQYF
>TRBD1|TRBV5-1|-|TRBJ1-4
TGCGCCAGCAGGGTATCGACGGGACAGGCTTATGAAAAACTGTTTTTT
CASRVSTGQAYEKLFF
>-|TRBV5-1|-|TRBJ2-2
TGCGCCAGCAGCTTGACGGCTAACACCGGGGAGCTGTTTTTT
CASSLTANTGELFF
>TRBD1|TRBV25-1|-|TRBJ1-6
TGTGCCAGCAGTGAATTTACAGGGGATTTTGCACCCCTCCACTTT
CASSEFTGDFAPLHF
>-|TRBV19|-|TRBJ1-2
TGTGCCAGTAGTACGAAACAGGGACCCTATGGCTACACCTTC
CASSTKQGPYGYTF
>-|TRBV5-4|-|TRBJ1-1
TGTGCCAGCAGCGGTTGGACGGCCGAGAACACTGAAGCTTTCTTT
CASSGWTAENTEAFF
>-|TRBV7-9|-|TRBJ2-5
TGTGCCAGCAGCTTAGCGCTAGAGACCCAGTACTTC
CASSLALETQYF
>-|TRBV25-1|few|TRBJ1-1
TGTGCCAGCAGTGATCCAGGGAGGACTGAAGCTTTCTTT
CASSDPGRTEAFF
>TRBD1|TRBV29-1|-|TRBJ2-3
TGCAGCGTTTCCCCCGGGACAGGGGGTTCAGATACGCAGTATTTT
CSVSPGTGGSDTQYF
>-|TRBV4-3|few|TRBJ1-1
TGCGCCAGCAGCCAAGGCTCACAGCTAAACACTGAAGCTTTCTTT
CASSQGSQLNTEAFF
>-|TRBV4-3|-|TRBJ2-5
TGCGCCAGCAGCCTCGAGGTGGAGGAGACCCAGTACTTC
CASSLEVEETQYF
>TRBD2|TRBV11-2|-|TRBJ2-3
TGTGCCAGCAGCTCCCCGGGACTAGCGAAACATACGCAGTATTTT
CASSSPGLAKHTQYF
>-|TRBV21-1|-|TRBJ2-7
TGTGCCAGCAGCAAAACGAGTAGGGGACCCAACTACGAGCAGTACTTC
CASSKTSRGPNYEQYF
>TRBD2|TRBV30|-|TRBJ2-3
TGTGCCTCCGGGACTAGCGGGGGCGGGACAGATACGCAGTATTTT
CASGTSGGGTDTQYF
>-|TRBV7-3|few|TRBJ2-5
TGTGCCAGCAGCTTACGTCTTAGAGAGACCCAGTACTTC
CASSLRLRETQYF
>-|TRBV7-9|few|TRBJ1-2
TGTGCCAGCAGCCTCGTTAACCTTTATGGCTACACCTTC
CASSLVNLYGYTF
>TRBD2|TRBV2|-|TRBJ2-7
TGTGCCAGTGAGCGGGAGGACTCTTCCTACGAGCAGTACTTC
CASEREDSSYEQYF
>-|TRBV29-1|-|TRBJ2-1
TGCAGCGTTGAGTTCCATAGCGGGTCCCCAGGGGCGCAGTTCTTC
CSVEFHSGSPGAQFF
>-|TRBV7-9|few|TRBJ2-5
TGTGCCAGCAGCTTAGCCTCGCCGTTACAAGAGACCCAGTACTTC
CASSLASPLQETQYF
>-|TRBV7-9|-|TRBJ2-5
TGTGCCAGCAGCCTTAAGGGGGAGACCCAGTACTTC
CASSLKGETQYF